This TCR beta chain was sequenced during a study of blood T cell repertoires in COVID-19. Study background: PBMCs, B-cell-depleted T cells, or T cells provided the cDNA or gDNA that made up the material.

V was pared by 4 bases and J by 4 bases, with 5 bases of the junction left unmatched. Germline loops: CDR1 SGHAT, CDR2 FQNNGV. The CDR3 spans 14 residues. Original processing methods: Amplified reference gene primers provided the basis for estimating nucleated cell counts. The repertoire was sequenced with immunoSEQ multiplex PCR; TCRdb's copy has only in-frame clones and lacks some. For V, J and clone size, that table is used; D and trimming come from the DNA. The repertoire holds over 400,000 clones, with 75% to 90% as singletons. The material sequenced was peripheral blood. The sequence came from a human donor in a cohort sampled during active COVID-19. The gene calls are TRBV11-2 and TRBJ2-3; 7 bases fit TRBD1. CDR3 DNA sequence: TGTGCCAGCAGCTCCGACAGGGCGGCAGATACGCAGTATTTT. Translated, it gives CASSSDRAADTQYF.